This entry concerns a single TCR delta chain. What it binds is unknown. A far larger clone lies a single base away; this is likely a read error. The data were obtained in a study of delta chains in infants with herpesvirus infections. Study as a whole: The search targeted a public fetal Vdelta1/Vgamma8 clonotype after postnatal CMV infection. Study-wide results and caveats: The public clonotype might exist undetected in CMV-uninfected infants. The public clonotype appeared only at the first post-infection time point. Among Vdelta1 cells, the public clonotype apparently waned within 2 to 3 months.

The length of the CDR3 is 19 residues. The V and J ends lost 1 base and 4 bases, in that order; junction bases with no gene match: 13. Looked up from germline, CDR1 is TSWWSYY and CDR2 is QGS. PBMC RNA was reverse transcribed using gamma-chain- and delta-chain-specific primers. TCRdb applied CATT to the RT-PCR reads for clone calling. The sample lists 550 to 800 delta-chain clones; more than 45% were seen once. The rearrangement joins TRDV1 to TRDJ1; TRDD3 matches 12 bases. The sequence was collected from a human donor who was a Ugandan infant, either HIV-exposed or HIV-unexposed (not recorded which). Material: peripheral blood, obtained at time point 4 of longitudinal follow-up. Here the CDR3 DNA reads TGTGCTCTTGGGGAACACACGGGGGTTACTGGGGGATACTTCGATAAACTCATCTTT. Its translation is CALGEHTGVTGGYFDKLIF.